This T cell receptor beta chain was recorded in a study of T-cell reconstitution after alpha-beta-depleted transplantation in children (dated by TCRdb to the mid-2010s). In the study overall: The study quantitatively tracked T-cell immune reconstitution after TCRalphabeta/CD19-depleted allogeneic hematopoietic cell transplantation in children using TCR repertoire profiling.

From a lookup of the germline V gene (reference sequence), CDR1 and CDR2 are SEHNR and FQNEAQ. There are 15 amino acids in the CDR3, from cysteine to phenylalanine inclusive. Only CDR3 DNA is held: 45 bases, read in frame from base 1. Here V drops 6 bases and J drops 2 bases, and the junction holds 9 bases not matched to any gene. Points the paper makes about the study in general: Over the following months the frequencies of hyperexpanded clones went down, and after one year T-cell counts and TCRbeta diversity were mostly credited to newly produced T cells. The high TCRbeta diversity at day 60 in some patients was ascribed to recipient T cells and intrathymic progenitors that had survived conditioning. The apparently early alphabetaT-cell count recovery about two months after transplant was reportedly dependent on only several hundred rapidly expanded clones derived from non-depleted graft cells.

What the treatment or condition label conveys for this sample: allogeneic hematopoietic cell transplantation with graft depleted of TCRalphabeta T cells and CD19 B cells. The children who served as transplant recipients had been given grafts of TCRalphabeta/CD19-depleted allogeneic hematopoietic cells. Libraries came from PCR. Sequenced using an Illumina HiSeq 2500. TCR libraries were prepared with molecular barcoding, using unique molecular identifiers to normalize TCRbeta repertoire quantification. TCRdb redid the processing of the public reads, applying fastp at Q25 and MiXCR, and retained in-frame beta chains. Each CDR3 protein appears once, grouped with its most common genes and DNA. The sample profile shows approximately 1,000,000 distinct CDR3 sequences; roughly 29% of them were found once. The top ten constitute 28% of the sample. This clonotype was detected a few times. Which antigen it targets is not known. No qualities accompany the bases; no much larger clone lies one base away.

In this chain, TRBV7-9 is recombined with TRBJ2-7; TRBD2 fits 8 bases in the junction. The sequence was collected from a boy under three years old who had a stem cell transplant for SCID, so the T cells may come from the graft donor. Material: PBMCs, mostly from graft donor cells, obtained 360 days after TCRalphabeta/CD19-depleted stem cell transplant. The CDR3 sequence is CASSSEALAAYEQYF. The bases are TGTGCCAGCAGTTCCGAGGCACTAGCGGCCTACGAGCAGTACTTC.